This T cell receptor beta chain was observed in a study of patients and donors after allogeneic stem cell transplantation. TCRdb reprocessed the RT-PCR reads with MiXCR, giving one entry per CDR3 protein. The data hold around 90,000 distinct CDR3 sequences, with about 44% observed a single time. CDR3 length: 16 residues. Germline V CDR1 and CDR2: LGHNA, YSLEER. The ends lost 0 bases at V and 6 bases at J; junction bases unmatched: 9. The sequence was collected from a human donor who was either an allogeneic HSCT recipient or a stem cell or donor lymphocyte infusion donor (not recorded which). It is not recorded whose cells these are; they may come from a transplant donor. The V call is TRBV4-3, the J call TRBJ1-1; the match to TRBD1 covers 8 bases. Sequencing input: blood, either unsorted or a sorted T cell fraction (not recorded which). In DNA, the CDR3 is TGCGCCAGCAGCCAAGATGAAATCCCACAGGGGGCTGAAGCTTTCTTT. Translated, it gives CASSQDEIPQGAEAFF.